The clone carrying this T cell receptor (beta chain) showed up many times. The target antigen is unknown. This specimen comes from a study of T cell repertoires in cytomegalovirus infection. TCRdb redid the calling of the reads with MiXCR, one entry per CDR3 protein. Of some 390,000 distinct CDR3 sequences in the sample, roughly 18% were seen once. The CDR3 consists of 16 residues. V lost 5 bases and J lost 6, with 17 bases in between. Germline V gives CDR1 SGHTA, CDR2 FQGNSA. General study results and limits: Dominant in the ex vivo response were TCR beta clonotypes restricted by HLA-C and specific for CMV.

Specimen: PBMCs. The clonotype was recovered from a human donor in good health (CMV status not recorded). Some clones in this sample may be carry-over from other donors' samples. The chain links TRBV7-2 to TRBJ1-6; D is unclear. CDR3: CASSREPGAINSPLHF. As DNA, the CDR3 is TGTGCCAGCAGCAGAGAACCGGGAGCCATTAATTCACCCCTCCACTTT.